This T cell receptor beta chain was sequenced in a study of cytomegalovirus exposure and HLA in healthy donors (dated 2017 in TCRdb). Regarding the research as a whole: An earlier analysis of some 550 of the donors reported approximately 270 Gb of sequence data and 117 million unique TCR beta sequences from roughly 180 million T cells. Donor age, sex, ethnicity and CMV serostatus were compiled together with the repertoire data. Every repertoire in the discovery cohort had been generated on one and the same sequencing platform. The number of donors typed differed by locus, with roughly 620-630 for A, B, C, DRB1 and DQB1, 522 for DQA1, 600 to 610 for DPA1, and some 440 for DPB1. An earlier analysis of fewer than 700 of the donors applied high-throughput TCR beta sequencing to assess whether each TCR beta V gene segment acted as functional or pseudogenic. Among roughly 400 genotyped donors of the cohort, an average of approximately 230,000 unique TCR beta nucleotide sequences were sequenced per donor, around 20% of them non-productive. About five DR-DQ haplotypes were handled as single units for association and clustering, since linkage in the cohort was strong. A later genetic analysis took genome-wide SNP genotypes for about 65% of the 666 donors and used that subset as a discovery cohort. The study combined high-throughput TCR immunosequencing, statistical association of individual TCRs with disease status, and machine learning to predict cytomegalovirus infection status. Using immunosequencing, the study profiled T cell repertoires from about 650 subjects and related those repertoires to cytomegalovirus serostatus. Rather than using new phenotypic data, the later analysis identified candidate immune exposures from TCR beta sequences and from how often those sequences occurred across donors. To study patterns of TCR occurrence, a later analysis re-analyzed previously published TCR beta repertoires from around 700 donors and added high-resolution HLA genotyping. The genetic ancestry cluster associated with self-reported Caucasian donors included approximately 85% of the roughly 400 genotyped donors. HLA typing covered class I and class II loci at four-digit resolution. About 310 gigabases of sequencing data and 70 million to 100 million unique TCR sequences were included in an early release covering several hundred HLA-typed donors. Along with the approximately 650-subject first cohort, a separate validation cohort of about 110 different subjects was used. The study aimed to test whether signatures of past pathogen exposure could be identified by cataloging public T cell receptors.

The cohort was made up of hundreds of healthy bone marrow donors. At the time of sampling, every cohort member was nominally healthy, though immune exposures that went unrecorded were likely present. The donor tested CMV seropositive and was one of the 289 seropositive cohort members. Every donor gave a peripheral blood sample, and the peripheral blood mononuclear cells from that sample were used for TCR beta sequencing. Genomic DNA extraction from the blood cell samples was performed with the Qiagen DNeasy Blood Extraction Kit. Concerning this clone: Its antigen is currently not known. No base-level quality is on record; no much larger clone is a single base apart.

The V end loses 1 base and the J end loses 0 bases, and a stretch of 6 bases separates them. The germline V gene supplies CDR1 MDHEN and CDR2 SYDVKM. From the cysteine through the phenylalanine, the CDR3 covers 14 amino acids. The sequence is cut down to CDR3 DNA, 42 bases in frame from base 1. Libraries were built with the immunoSEQ multiplex PCR assay. A mixture of 60 forward primers for TCR Vbeta segments and 13 reverse primers for TCR Jbeta segments was used in the multiplex PCR. Amplification of the CDR3 region of rearranged TCR beta genes was performed with a multiplex PCR assay on genomic DNA. Amplified TCR beta libraries were sequenced as 87-base-pair reads on the Illumina HiSeq System. The paper's data handling went like this. A later analysis tallied around 87 million unique TCR beta chains across the 666 repertoires, and approximately 11 million of those chains were shared by two or more donors. To remove PCR and sequencing errors, raw reads were error-corrected and collapsed into unique sequences using a nearest-neighbor algorithm that merged closely related sequences. Alignment of CDR3 sequences to IMGT reference sequences was used to assign V, D and J gene segments. For a sequence to be retained, at least a six-nucleotide match to both a V gene segment and a J gene segment was required. Rearrangements were called productive when the CDR3 lacked stop codons and stayed in frame with V and J; all others were non-productive. Following IMGT convention, CDR3 was defined as the stretch from the second conserved V-encoded cysteine up to the conserved J-encoded phenylalanine. Sequences without an unambiguous match to a single V gene segment were excluded from the earlier analysis of approximately 560 of the donors. An earlier analysis of several hundred of the donors called V segments functional above 56.7% productive rearrangements and segregating when the between-donor standard deviation exceeded 5%. A statistical classification framework was developed to diagnose cytomegalovirus status using the catalog of TCR beta chain sequences. A later analysis assigned V and J genes by comparing TCR nucleotide sequences with IMGT/GENE-DB human TR gene sequences. A later analysis assigned CDR3 sequences and most-parsimonious VDJ recombination scenarios with the TCRdist pipeline. In a later analysis, every TCR beta chain was defined by the combination of its CDR3 amino acid sequence and its V-gene family, and reads without a unique V-gene family were dropped. In a later analysis, several hundred highly shared, low-generation-probability nucleotide sequences were removed to address suspected cross-contamination and a sequencing artifact. In a later analysis, a clonal expansion index for each public chain was calculated from normalized within-repertoire ranks of inferred template counts. In a later analysis, generation probabilities were computed using a VDJ recombination model fitted to out-of-frame rearrangements, and the results were checked against IGoR. In a later analysis, hypergeometric tests were used to score TCR-TCR, TCR-HLA and TCR-CMV co-occurrence, with a repertoire-size bias correction applied to TCR pairs. In a later analysis, false discovery rates were estimated by permuting HLA or CMV assignments 20 times. In a later analysis, co-occurring TCRs were grouped with DBSCAN, and TCRdist sequence similarity was added when clustering was performed within HLA-allele-positive subsets. Repertoires with fewer than 30,000 or more than 120,000 public chains were left out of co-occurrence clustering, as were a handful of repertoires with anomalous nucleotide sharing. In TCRdb, the immuneACCESS table is reduced to in-frame sequences with V and J assigned. These tables do not hold every clone; where another copy was compared, an unresolved V gene accounts for under half, and the others remain unexplained. D and trimming were read from the DNA, whereas the V and J calls and clone size are those reported in that table. This sample lists fewer than 100,000 clones; around 80% were detected once. The ten largest clones take up 4.4% of the sample.

The study at large found these results: In an earlier analysis of some 500 of the donors, most TCR beta V segments were observed in productive rearrangements about 87% or about 30% of the time, broadly matching IMGT annotations. Several of the top co-occurrence clusters appeared to be linked to parvovirus B19, influenza, CMV and Epstein-Barr virus, according to a later analysis. The study gave a list of 150 to 200 TCR beta chains associated with cytomegalovirus. Because some donors lacked HLA typing at each locus, the association tests relied only on the typed subset. In a later genetic analysis, fewer N-insertions in productive TCRs were reported among donors in an Asian-associated ancestry cluster than the approximately 630-donor mean. The presence/absence analyses assumed that sequencing depth was roughly uniform across donors, and that assumption may not be true. It was suggested by the authors that the approach could potentially be generalized to other disease states and immunological phenotypes. A cluster of highly shared sequence variants was judged likely to be a technical artifact of the sequencing pipeline. The earlier analysis of a few hundred of the donors excluded seventeen rarely observed V segments, including chromosome 9 orphons, because counts were too low. An association between a missense DCLRE1C variant and V-gene and J-gene trimming of TCR beta chains was found in a later genetic analysis and replicated in an independent cohort. In a later analysis, more than 15,000 TCR beta sequences were associated with specific HLA alleles at a false discovery rate of 0.05. The cohort was sequenced for TCR beta chains only, and without alpha or paired-chain data the features that could be detected were limited. Assigning TCR associations to individual alleles was difficult when HLA alleles, especially DR and DQ, strongly co-occurred. Cytomegalovirus status was reported to be diagnosed by the classifier with high specificity and sensitivity in both the original and validation cohorts. In a later analysis, TCR association rates were found to vary across HLA loci, with the most associated TCRs seen for DRB1 alleles and the fewest for HLA-C alleles. Three of the identified cytomegalovirus-associated TCR beta chains were confirmed in vitro to be specific for cytomegalovirus antigens. Linkage disequilibrium might explain the correlated functional status among segregating V segments, but an unknown experimental factor could not be ruled out. A later analysis found that most CMV-associated TCR beta chains appeared HLA-restricted, with HLA associations seemingly driven largely by CMV exposure. Compared with equally common non-associated chains, HLA-associated TCR beta chains in a later analysis were more clonally expanded and had lower generation probabilities. A further reported finding was that TCR beta sequences accurately predicted the HLA-A and HLA-B alleles for most subjects in the first cohort. Across donors, most TCR sequences were observed very rarely, whereas some public TCRs were present in many individuals. The 87-base-pair reads could not distinguish some IMGT-functional V segments, including TRBV6-2 and TRBV6-3, so those segments were excluded. Immune exposure information for the cohort was limited to CMV serostatus.

Sequenced sample: PBMCs. This sequence uses TRBV28 and TRBJ2-5, with the D segment identity uncertain. This TCR was recovered from a male donor in good health and CMV-seropositive. CDR3 sequence: CASSLSENQETQYF. The nucleotide sequence is TGTGCCAGCAGTTTATCCGAGAACCAAGAGACCCAGTACTTC.